A single sample is the source of the 22 T cell receptor beta chains below, sequenced in a study of Graves' ophthalmopathy and Graves' hyperthyroidism. For repertoire sequencing, the TCR beta CDR3 regions were amplified from RNA transcripts. The library came from an HTBI-primed first-round RT-PCR and a second-round multiplex PCR. From the multiplex PCR reads, TCRdb called clonotypes with MiXCR, one entry per CDR3 protein. The table records 660,000 or so distinct CDR3 sequences, under 50% of them present only once. The sample was peripheral blood. Receptor source: an adult man with Graves' ophthalmopathy.

V usage is TRBV5-4 and J usage is TRBJ1-1; no clear D. This CDR3 has 15 residues. Germline V CDR1 and CDR2: SGHNT, YYREEE (reference sequence). Trimming took off 1 base at V and 3 bases at J, with 13 bases between the two ends. The DNA for the CDR3 is TGTGCCAGCAGCTTGCGTGTCCCGTCGGACACTGAAGCTTTCTTT. Its translation is CASSLRVPSDTEAFF.

This sequence joins TRBV20-1 and TRBJ2-7, with 11 bases that match TRBD2. V trimming: 0 bases; J trimming: 3 bases; junction bases outside the gene matches: 4. Germline CDR1 DFQATT, CDR2 SNEGSKA (reference sequence). CDR3 length: 15 residues. The CDR3 sequence: CSARDLLAGGYEQYF. In DNA form, the CDR3 reads TGCAGTGCTAGAGATCTTCTAGCGGGAGGCTACGAGCAGTACTTC.

This clonotype appeared a few times. This chain uses TRBV27 with TRBJ1-1; tentative D call: TRBD1 (5 bases). CDR1 is MNHEY, CDR2 SMNVEV, per germline (reference sequence). The CDR3 is made up of 13 amino acids. V was trimmed by 1 base and J by 4 bases, leaving 7 bases between them. CDR3 DNA: TGTGCCAGCAGTTTATTCGGGGGCACTGAAGCTTTCTTT. Translated, it gives CASSLFGGTEAFF.

This clonotype was seen many times. The rearrangement joins TRBV5-6 to TRBJ1-2, with D perhaps TRBD1 (5 bases). The CDR3 covers 16 residues. The germline gives CDR1 SGHDT, CDR2 YYEEEE. The V end was cut by 4 bases, the J end by 8 bases, with 24 bases between. The chain's CDR3 is CASSDPRQTILRGYTF. Written as DNA, the CDR3 is TGTGCCAGCAGCGATCCGAGACAGACCATATTGCGAGGCTACACCTTC.

This clonotype was observed at least ten times. The chain links TRBV7-6 to TRBJ2-7, with TRBD2 as a possible D gene (7 bases). Deletions cut 7 bases from V and 4 bases from J, with 17 bases between. The V gene's germline CDR1 is SGHVS and CDR2 FNYEAQ. The CDR3 consists of 14 residues. The DNA of the CDR3 is TGTGCCAGCACCCCAGGGAGGGGGTCTTACGAGCAGTACTTC. Translation: CASTPGRGSYEQYF.

This clonotype was recorded many times. The chain has TRBV7-3 and TRBJ2-7, with D perhaps matching TRBD2 (6 bases). Trimming removed 5 bases at V and 4 bases at J, with 12 bases between. Germline V gives CDR1 SGHTA, CDR2 FQGTGA. The CDR3 runs 13 residues. Here the CDR3 DNA reads TGTGCCAGCAGCCCACCGGAGGGTTACGAGCAGTACTTC. Translating it yields CASSPPEGYEQYF.

This clonotype was seen at least ten times. This chain links TRBV7-9 with TRBJ2-2, with 11 bases lining up with TRBD2. CDR3 length: 20 amino acids. The V and J ends lost 5 bases and 4 bases, in that order; junction bases with no gene match: 18. CDR1 is SEHNR, CDR2 FQNEAQ, per germline (reference sequence). CDR3 in amino acids: CASSLREGLAGGRGTGELFF. The CDR3 region has the DNA TGTGCCAGCAGCCTTCGGGAGGGCCTAGCGGGGGGCCGCGGCACCGGGGAGCTGTTTTTT.

In regard to this clonotype: One end of the junction is discordant with germline, which a read error may explain. CDR3 nucleotides: TGTGCCAGCAGCTTACATAGCGGGGATAGCTCCTACGAGCAGTGCTTC. Protein sequence: CASSLHSGDSSYEQCF. V is TRBV6-5 and J is TRBJ2-7; 8 bases are a match to TRBD2. Germline CDR1 MNHEY, CDR2 SVGAGI. The CDR3 is 16 amino acids.

This clonotype was found many times. The chain links TRBV6-6 to TRBJ2-5; D may be TRBD1 (5 bases). Germline V gene lookup returns CDR1 MNHNY and CDR2 SVGAGI (reference sequence). V lost 2 bases and J 4 bases, leaving 11 bases between the germline ends. The CDR3 covers 14 residues. This chain's CDR3 is CASSYGQGGETQYF. The DNA of the CDR3 is TGTGCCAGCAGTTACGGGCAGGGCGGAGAGACCCAGTACTTC.

This chain uses TRBV5-1 with TRBJ2-5; 8 bases align to TRBD2. This CDR3 has 14 amino acids. Germline CDR1 and CDR2: SGHRS and YFSETQ. Losses at the gene ends were 6 bases for V and 5 bases for J; bases not matched to a gene: 9. The CDR3 region is CASKDGGGSETQYF. In DNA form, the CDR3 reads TGCGCCAGCAAGGACGGGGGGGGCTCGGAGACCCAGTACTTC.

The chain recombines TRBV7-9 with TRBJ2-7; 7 bases fit TRBD2. Germline V gene data show CDR1 as SEHNR and CDR2 as FQNEAQ (reference sequence). The CDR3 loop spans 19 amino acids. J gave up 5 bases and V 2 bases, and 21 bases lay outside the gene matches. Written as DNA, the CDR3 is TGTGCCAGCAGCTTATTGGGGGGGGGACTTCTCCGTGATCAGAACGAGCAGTACTTC. It translates to CASSLLGGGLLRDQNEQYF.

This clonotype appeared many times. This chain uses TRBV2 with TRBJ2-5; 7 bases line up with TRBD1. CDR3 size: 13 residues. Per the germline V gene, CDR1 is SNHLY and CDR2 is FYNNEI. The J segment lost 2 bases and the V segment lost 6 bases, leaving 3 bases of the junction unmatched. CDR3 sequence (DNA): TGTGCCAGCAGCGGGACAGAGCAAGAGACCCAGTACTTC. This encodes CASSGTEQETQYF.

In nucleotides, the CDR3 is TGTGCCAGTAGTGTACAGGGTGTCGTCCGAGATGAAAAACTGTTTTTT. It encodes CASSVQGVVRDEKLFF. The chain uses TRBV19 and TRBJ1-4, with D maybe TRBD1 (6 bases). The V and J ends lost 5 bases and 6 bases respectively, with 19 bases between them. The CDR3 consists of 16 residues. The germline gives CDR1 LNHDA, CDR2 SQIVND (reference sequence).

This sequence joins TRBV14 and TRBJ1-5, with D possibly TRBD1 on 6 matching bases. The CDR3 contains 13 residues. The V end lost 3 bases, the J end lost 11 bases, and 14 bases lay between the germline ends. Germline V lookup: CDR1 SGHDN, CDR2 FVKESK. The CDR3 spells CASSQDLRGTQHF. The CDR3 DNA reads TGTGCCAGCAGCCAGGATTTGAGGGGGACCCAGCATTTT. Combining the CDR3 with reference TRBV14 and TRBJ1-5 gives the whole variable domain EAGVTQFPSHSVIEKGQTVTLRCDPISGHDNLYWYRRVMGKEIKFLLHFVKESKQDESGMPNNRFLAERTGGTYSTLKVQPAELEDSGVYFCASSQDLRGTQHFGDGTRLSIL.

The chain carries TRBV25-1 and TRBJ1-5, with no clear D. Germline V gene sequence: CDR1 MGHDK, CDR2 SYGVNS. The CDR3 contains 15 residues. The V gene lost 4 bases and the J gene lost 6 bases, with 16 bases spanning the gap. DNA of the CDR3: TGTGCCAGCAGTGGCGCAGTCTTGATGGGTCAGCCCCAGCATTTT. Translating it yields CASSGAVLMGQPQHF.

CDR3 sequence (DNA): TGCAGTGCTAGAGAGCGCTTCGGGGGGCCCACCTACGAGCAGTACTTC. Translating gives CSARERFGGPTYEQYF. The chain links TRBV20-1 to TRBJ2-7; D is possibly TRBD2 (7 bases). CDR1 is DFQATT and CDR2 is SNEGSKA in the germline V gene (reference sequence). V was pared by 0 bases and J by 2 bases, with 17 bases between. This CDR3 has 16 residues.

The chain couples TRBV5-5 to TRBJ1-6; 8 bases align to TRBD1. Germline CDR1 SGHKS, CDR2 YYEKEE (reference sequence). The CDR3 extends over 16 amino acids. Germline trimming cut 0 bases from V and 9 bases from J; bases unmatched to any gene: 8. CDR3 sequence: CASSLVVGQGGSPLHF. The CDR3 DNA reads TGTGCCAGCAGCTTGGTCGTAGGACAGGGCGGTTCACCCCTCCACTTT.

Worth noting for this clonotype: A read error is possible here, since a much larger clone lies one base away. This rearrangement joins TRBV7-2 to TRBJ2-7; D is possibly TRBD2 (5 bases). This CDR3 region has 15 residues. The germline V gene has CDR1 SGHTA and CDR2 FQGNSA. Here the CDR3 DNA reads TGTGACAGCAGCTTATCCCACTCCGGGACCTACGAGCAGTACTTC. The encoded protein is CDSSLSHSGTYEQYF.

This clonotype was seen ten or more times. The rearrangement links TRBV13 to TRBJ2-5; 9 bases fit TRBD1. CDR1 and CDR2 (germline): PRHDT, FYEKMQ (reference sequence). Germline trimming cut 5 bases from V and 6 bases from J; bases unmatched to any gene: 7. The CDR3 has 14 residues. The CDR3 here is CASSPDRGVKTQYF. In DNA, the CDR3 is TGTGCCAGCAGCCCGGACAGGGGTGTCAAGACCCAGTACTTC. Together with reference TRBV13 and TRBJ2-5, the CDR3 gives the full variable domain: AAGVIQSPRHLIKEKRETATLKCYPIPRHDTVYWYQQGPGQDPQFLISFYEKMQSDKGSIPDRFSAQQFSDYHSELNMSSLELGDSALYFCASSPDRGVKTQYFGPGTRLLVL.

This clonotype has only a few counts. V usage is TRBV6-2 or TRBV6-3 and J usage is TRBJ2-7; no clear D gene. V was trimmed by 2 bases and J by 6 bases, leaving 8 bases between them. The CDR3 is 12 residues long. The germline CDR1 and CDR2 sequences are MNHEY and SVGEGT. Written as DNA, the CDR3 is TGTGCCAGCAGTTACAGACAAGGCGAGCAGTACTTC. This sequence encodes CASSYRQGEQYF.

The V gene is TRBV20-1, the J gene TRBJ2-7; no firm D call. Per the germline V gene, CDR1 is DFQATT and CDR2 is SNEGSKA (reference sequence). The CDR3 covers 16 residues. V was clipped by 2 bases and J by 6 bases, with 23 bases between them. CDR3 sequence (DNA): TGCAGTGCTAGACCGACGGCAGGCCGAGGATTTTCCGAGCAGTACTTC. Amino acid sequence: CSARPTAGRGFSEQYF.

The sample holds a few counts of this clonotype. The chain is built from TRBV7-2 and TRBJ1-2, with 8 bases identical to TRBD1. The ends lost 5 bases at V and 4 bases at J; junction bases unmatched: 18. This CDR3 comprises 18 residues. Germline assignment: CDR1 SGHTA and CDR2 FQGNSA. The CDR3 DNA is TGTGCCAGCAGCCAAGCGGGGCAGGGGGCGACCGATGGCTATGGCTACACCTTC. Its translation is CASSQAGQGATDGYGYTF.